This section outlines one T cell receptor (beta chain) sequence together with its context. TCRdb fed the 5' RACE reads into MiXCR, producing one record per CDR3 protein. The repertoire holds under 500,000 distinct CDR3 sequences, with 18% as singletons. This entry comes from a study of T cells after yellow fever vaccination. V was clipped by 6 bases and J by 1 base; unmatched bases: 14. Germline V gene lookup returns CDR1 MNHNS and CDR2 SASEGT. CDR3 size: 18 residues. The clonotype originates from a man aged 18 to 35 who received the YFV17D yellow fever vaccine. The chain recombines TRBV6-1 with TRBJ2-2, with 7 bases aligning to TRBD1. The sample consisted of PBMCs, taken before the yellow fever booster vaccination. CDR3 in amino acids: CASSEWLLDRQNTGELFF. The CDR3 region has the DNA TGTGCCAGCAGCGAATGGCTCCTGGACAGGCAGAACACCGGGGAGCTGTTTTTT.